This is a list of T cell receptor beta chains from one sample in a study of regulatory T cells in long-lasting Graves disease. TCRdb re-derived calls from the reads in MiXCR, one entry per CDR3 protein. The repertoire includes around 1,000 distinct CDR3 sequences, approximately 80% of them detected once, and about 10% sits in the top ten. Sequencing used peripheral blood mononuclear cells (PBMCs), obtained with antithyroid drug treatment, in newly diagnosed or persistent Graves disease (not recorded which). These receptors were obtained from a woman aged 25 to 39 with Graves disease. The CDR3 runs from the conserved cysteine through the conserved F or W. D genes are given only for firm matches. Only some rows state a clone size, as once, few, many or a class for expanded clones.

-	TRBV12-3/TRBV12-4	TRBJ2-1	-	CASSLGVAGYNEQFF	TGTGCCAGCAGTTTAGGAGTAGCAGGGTACAATGAGCAGTTCTTC
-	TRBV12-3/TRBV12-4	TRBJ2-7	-	CASSMGGAGEQYF	TGTGCCAGCAGTATGGGGGGGGCGGGCGAGCAGTACTTC
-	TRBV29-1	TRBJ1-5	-	CSVSLGYSNQPQHF	TGCAGCGTAAGCCTTGGCTATAGCAATCAGCCCCAGCATTTT
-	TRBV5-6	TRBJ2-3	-	CASSLAAAAPTDTQYF	TGTGCCAGCAGCTTGGCTGCAGCGGCACCCACAGATACGCAGTATTTT
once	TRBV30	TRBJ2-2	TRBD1	CAWISGGQGATGELFF	TGTGCCTGGATCAGCGGGGGACAGGGGGCAACCGGGGAGCTGTTTTTT
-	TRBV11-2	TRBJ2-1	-	CASSSPPYNEQFF	TGTGCCAGCAGCTCGCCACCCTACAATGAGCAGTTCTTC
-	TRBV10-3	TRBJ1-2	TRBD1	CAISESGTGKVDTF	TGTGCCATCAGTGAGTCCGGGACAGGGAAAGTGGACACCTTC
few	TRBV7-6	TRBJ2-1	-	CASSSGVSEQFF	TGTGCCAGCAGCTCGGGAGTTTCCGAGCAGTTCTTC
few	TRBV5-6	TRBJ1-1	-	CASSSLDYPFLF	TGTGCCAGCAGCTCCCTTGACTACCCATTTCTCTTT
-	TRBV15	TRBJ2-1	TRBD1	CATSGRTGGHNEQFF	TGTGCCACCAGCGGACGGACAGGGGGCCACAATGAGCAGTTCTTC
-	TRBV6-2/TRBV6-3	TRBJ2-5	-	CASSYGQETQYF	TGTGCCAGCAGTTACGGCCAAGAGACCCAGTACTTC
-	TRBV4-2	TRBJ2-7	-	CASSRPGLYPYEQYF	TGTGCCAGCAGCCGACCGGGACTCTATCCCTACGAGCAGTACTTC
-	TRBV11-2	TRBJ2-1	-	CASSPSKSNEQFF	TGTGCCAGCAGCCCCTCGAAGTCGAATGAGCAGTTCTTC
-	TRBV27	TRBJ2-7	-	CASSFLGQYEQYF	TGTGCCAGCAGTTTTCTCGGACAGTACGAGCAGTACTTC
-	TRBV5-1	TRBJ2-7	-	CASSFIGPNYEQYF	TGCGCCAGCAGCTTTATAGGGCCGAACTACGAGCAGTACTTC
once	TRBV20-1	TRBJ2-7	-	CSASRQIISYEQYF	TGCAGTGCTAGCAGACAGATAATTTCCTACGAGCAGTACTTC
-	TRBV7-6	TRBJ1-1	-	CASSLIPGNTEAFF	TGTGCCAGCAGCTTAATTCCGGGGAACACTGAAGCTTTCTTT
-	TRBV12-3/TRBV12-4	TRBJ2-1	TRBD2	CASSLGGRAIYEQFF	TGTGCCAGCAGTTTAGGCGGGAGGGCGATTTATGAGCAGTTCTTC
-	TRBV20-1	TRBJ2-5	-	CSAPKARTAQETQYF	TGCAGTGCTCCCAAGGCCCGGACGGCCCAAGAGACCCAGTACTTC
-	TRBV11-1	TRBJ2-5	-	CASSLGVTQYF	TGTGCCAGCAGCTTAGGGGTGACCCAGTACTTC
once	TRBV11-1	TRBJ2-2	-	CASSLVGLATNTGELFF	TGTGCCAGCAGCTTAGTCGGGCTAGCGACGAACACCGGGGAGCTGTTTTTT
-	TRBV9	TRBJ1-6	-	CASSVSDSYSPLHF	TGTGCCAGCAGCGTAAGTGACAGCTATTCACCCCTCCACTTT
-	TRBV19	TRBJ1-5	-	CASSFRYQPQHF	TGTGCCAGTAGTTTCCGGTATCAGCCCCAGCATTTT
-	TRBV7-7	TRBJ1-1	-	CASSLSANTEAFF	TGTGCTAGCAGCTTATCGGCGAACACTGAAGCTTTCTTT
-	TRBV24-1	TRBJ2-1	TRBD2	CATSDPLAEKQFF	TGTGCCACCAGTGATCCGCTAGCGGAGAAGCAGTTCTTC
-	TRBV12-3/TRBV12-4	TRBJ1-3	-	CASSPRVGSGNTIYF	TGTGCCAGCAGCCCCAGGGTAGGCTCTGGAAACACCATATATTTT
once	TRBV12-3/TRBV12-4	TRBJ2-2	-	CASSPGTHTGELFF	TGTGCCAGCAGTCCCGGGACCCACACCGGGGAGCTGTTTTTT
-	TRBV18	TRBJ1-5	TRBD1	CASSPGQGAFGQPQHF	TGTGCCAGCTCCCCGGGACAGGGGGCGTTTGGTCAGCCCCAGCATTTT
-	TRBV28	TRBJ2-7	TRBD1	CASTRTGAVSYEQYF	TGTGCCAGCACCCGGACAGGGGCCGTCTCCTACGAGCAGTACTTC